Given below is one T cell receptor beta chain in context. The data stem from a study of control samples from healthy donors and cancer patients. V shed 1 base and J shed 5 bases, with 7 bases lying between them. From germline, CDR1 is SGHDT and CDR2 YYEEEE. The CDR3 sequence is 12 residues long. Repertoires were generated with immunoSEQ multiplex PCR, while TCRdb's copy carries only in-frame clones and drops some. The sample shows about 180,000 clones, approximately 94% of them seen only once. The TCR sequence derives from a young man in good health. Sequences were obtained from blood. The V call is TRBV5-6, the J call TRBJ2-7; D is unclear. In DNA, the CDR3 is TGTGCCAGCAGCTTGCGCAGCCACGAGCAGTACTTC. It yields the protein CASSLRSHEQYF.